This paragraph reports one TCR beta chain. Its antigen is still unknown. TCRdb's copy holds only in-frame clones and misses some; the assay was immunoSEQ multiplex PCR. Altogether 70,000 to 100,000 clones are present, 70% to 90% being singletons, with the ten largest covering under 0.4%. These data come from a study of graft-versus-host responses after intestinal transplantation. CDR3 size: 15 residues. The germline CDR1 and CDR2 sequences are MGHRA and YSYEKL. The V end was cut by 2 bases, the J end by 10 bases, with 18 bases between. This receptor was taken from a human donor who received an intestinal transplant. This specimen consisted of unstimulated CD4+ T cells sorted from spleen or lymph node cells, obtained before intestinal transplant. The rearrangement joins TRBV4-1 to TRBJ1-5, with TRBD1 as a possible D gene (5 bases). The CDR3: CASSQFLSPDIPQHF. CDR3 bases: TGCGCCAGCAGCCAATTCTTGAGCCCGGACATTCCCCAGCATTTT.